These 6 T cell receptor beta chains were all obtained from the same sample, sequenced in a study of blood T cell repertoires in COVID-19. Sequenced by immunoSEQ multiplex PCR; TCRdb stores in-frame clones only, minus some. The data contain 30,000 to 45,000 clones, more than 70% of them singletons. What was sequenced was peripheral blood. These receptors were taken from a man in his sixties with active COVID-19.

V and J are TRBV6-2 or TRBV6-3 and TRBJ1-5; D gene ambiguous. The length of the CDR3 is 17 residues. Germline lookup yields CDR1 MNHEY and CDR2 SVGEGT. V lost 6 bases and J 0 bases, leaving 18 bases between the germline ends. The CDR3 region has the DNA TGTGCCAGCAGCGACGGGAGCAGCCTTTCTAGCAATCAGCCCCAGCATTTT. This encodes CASSDGSSLSSNQPQHF.

The chain uses TRBV7-2 and TRBJ2-3, with D perhaps TRBD2 (5 bases). This CDR3 comprises 13 residues. The ends were cut back, 5 bases at V and 2 bases at J, with 8 bases in the middle. The germline gives CDR1 SGHTA, CDR2 FQGNSA. The DNA for the CDR3 is TGTGCCAGCAGCGAGACTATCACAGATACGCAGTATTTT. Residues: CASSETITDTQYF. The variable domain in full, completed from reference TRBV7-2 and TRBJ2-3, reads GAGVSQSPSNKVTEKGKDVELRCDPISGHTALYWYRQSLGQGLEFLIYFQGNSAPDKSGLPSDRFSAERTGGSVSTLTIQRTQQEDSAVYLCASSETITDTQYFGPGTRLTVL.

This rearrangement joins TRBV5-4 to TRBJ1-2; 8 bases align to TRBD1. Germline V CDR1 and CDR2: SGHNT, YYREEE (reference sequence). The CDR3 has 13 residues. The junction had 12 bases not matched to a gene; V was cut back by 4 bases and J by 13 bases. CDR3 residues: CASSQFVSTGGTF. CDR3 in DNA: TGTGCCAGCAGCCAATTTGTCAGCACAGGGGGCACCTTC.

This clone occurred once. The genes are TRBV6-5 and TRBJ1-2, with a tentative D call TRBD1 (5 bases). The CDR3 has 13 residues. Trimming took off 6 bases at V and 1 base at J, with 9 bases between the two ends. Germline CDR1 and CDR2: MNHEY and SVGAGI. The CDR3 is CASSAQVNYGYTF. CDR3 DNA: TGTGCCAGCAGCGCACAGGTTAACTATGGCTACACCTTC.

The chain joins TRBV4-1 to TRBJ2-5; unclear D gene. Germline V CDR1 and CDR2: MGHRA, YSYEKL. V was trimmed by 8 bases and J by 2 bases, leaving 12 bases between them. The CDR3 is made up of 13 amino acids. CDR3 nucleotide sequence: TGCGCCAGCGCCAACAGAAAACAAGAGACCCAGTACTTC. Protein: CASANRKQETQYF.

The rearrangement links TRBV27 to TRBJ2-3, with 13 positions matching TRBD2. The germline V gene has CDR1 MNHEY and CDR2 SMNVEV (reference sequence). The CDR3 runs to 18 residues. The V gene end was trimmed by 7 bases and the J gene end by 10 bases; junction bases not matched to a gene: 20. The CDR3, as DNA: TGTGCCAGCACCGTATCCGGTATTGGGGGACTAGCGGGACCTTCGCAGTATTTT. Amino acids: CASTVSGIGGLAGPSQYF.